These 21 T cell receptor beta chains came from one sample sequenced in a study of T cells after posttransplantation cyclophosphamide. The protocol was immunoSEQ multiplex PCR, while the TCRdb copy is restricted to in-frame clones and leaves out a portion. The sample lists several thousand clones; 89% were seen once. Sequencing input: memory CD4+ T cells sorted from PBMCs. The receptor source for this set is a woman in her sixties in good health, CMV-negative, and a related stem cell transplant donor.

This chain joins TRBV5-1 and TRBJ2-2; TRBD1 aligns across 7 bases. Germline-derived CDR1 and CDR2 are SGHRS and YFSETQ. V was pared by 0 bases and J by 7 bases, with 6 bases of the junction left unmatched. There are 15 residues in the CDR3. DNA of the CDR3: TGCGCCAGCAGCTTGGTAGGACAGGTGAACGGGGAGCTGTTTTTT. As protein: CASSLVGQVNGELFF. Looking up the rest from reference TRBV5-1 and TRBJ2-2 gives the full variable domain: KAGVTQTPRYLIKTRGQQVTLSCSPISGHRSVSWYQQTPGQGLQFLFEYFSETQRNKGNFPGRFSGRQFSNSRSEMNVSTLELGDSALYLCASSLVGQVNGELFFGEGSRLTVL.

This clone has a single count. This chain connects TRBV7-2 to TRBJ2-1, with D unclear. The CDR3 consists of 15 residues. Trimming pared 4 bases from V and 1 base from J, leaving 11 bases between. The V gene's germline CDR1 is SGHTA and CDR2 FQGNSA. In nucleotides, the CDR3 is TGTGCCAGCAGCTGGAGTACTCAGTCCTACAATGAGCAGTTCTTC. Translation gives CASSWSTQSYNEQFF.

This clone has just one count. This chain links TRBV27 with TRBJ2-3; 11 bases are shared with TRBD2. The CDR3 is made up of 15 amino acids. Germline CDR1 reads MNHEY; CDR2 reads SMNVEV (reference sequence). The ends lost 6 bases at V and 1 base at J; junction bases unmatched: 3. The CDR3 DNA reads TGTGCCAGCAGGGCTAGCGGGGGGCGCACAGATACGCAGTATTTT. Translation: CASRASGGRTDTQYF.

The V gene is TRBV6-1, the J gene TRBJ2-3; 8 bases are a match to TRBD2. CDR1 MNHNS and CDR2 SASEGT come from the germline V gene. V was clipped by 7 bases and J by 0 bases; unmatched bases: 0. This CDR3 is 13 amino acids long. In nucleotides, the CDR3 is TGTGCCAGCAAGCGGGGGAGCACAGATACGCAGTATTTT. It encodes CASKRGSTDTQYF.

This chain uses TRBV2 with TRBJ2-5; 7 bases map to TRBD1. Trimming at V came to 0 bases and at J to 4 bases, leaving 8 bases not matched to a gene. The CDR3 covers 16 residues. The germline V gene encodes CDR1 SNHLY and CDR2 FYNNEI. The CDR3 region has the DNA TGTGCCAGCAGTGAAGCCCGAATGAGACAGGGAGAGACCCAGTACTTC. As protein: CASSEARMRQGETQYF.

This sequence joins TRBV5-1 and TRBJ2-5, with 9 nucleotides matching TRBD1. V shed 3 bases and J 11 bases; nucleotides not matched to a gene: 8. The germline gives CDR1 SGHRS, CDR2 YFSETQ. CDR3 length: 13 amino acids. This chain's CDR3 is CASSSTGGKEQYF. The DNA for the CDR3 is TGCGCCAGCAGCTCGACAGGGGGTAAGGAGCAGTACTTC.

This clone was detected only a few times. The rearrangement uses TRBV6-6 and TRBJ1-5, with 10 bases identical to TRBD1. The CDR3 runs to 16 residues. CDR1 and CDR2 from the germline V gene are MNHNY and SVGAGI (reference sequence). Trimming took 0 bases from V and 5 from J; bases not matched to a gene: 4. The CDR3 DNA reads TGTGCCAGCAGTTACTCGGGTGGGACAGGGGATCAGCCCCAGCATTTT. This translates into CASSYSGGTGDQPQHF.

This clone has just one count. The genes are TRBV6-6 and TRBJ2-7; 8 bases line up with TRBD2. CDR1 is MNHNY, CDR2 SVGAGI, per germline (reference sequence). This CDR3 region has 15 residues. Trimming cost V 2 bases and J 5 bases; bases outside gene matches: 8. CDR3 in DNA: TGTGCCAGCAGTTACCGGCGGACTAGCCAGAACGAGCAGTACTTC. Its translation: CASSYRRTSQNEQYF.

There are a few counts of this clone. This same CDR3 is encoded by further DNA sequences in the sample. This chain joins TRBV4-2 and TRBJ1-6; D perhaps matches TRBD1 (5 bases). Germline CDR1 is LGHNA and CDR2 is YNFKEQ. V was shortened by 0 bases and J by 7 bases, with 13 bases between the two germline ends. There are 16 residues in the CDR3. CDR3: CASSQDVGAANSPLHF. CDR3 in DNA: TGTGCCAGCAGCCAAGATGTAGGGGCAGCAAATTCACCCCTCCACTTT.

This chain joins TRBV27 and TRBJ2-6; TRBD1 might be the D (6 bases). The CDR3 has 17 amino acids. V was cut by 3 bases and J by 0 bases, with 12 bases left in between. CDR1 MNHEY and CDR2 SMNVEV come from the germline V gene (reference sequence). CDR3 residues: CASSFGQFFSGANVLTF. The CDR3 bases are TGTGCCAGCAGTTTCGGACAGTTTTTCTCTGGGGCCAACGTCCTGACTTTC.

This clone came up a few times. V and J are TRBV28 and TRBJ1-1; weak D call: TRBD1 (5 bases). The V and J ends lost 6 bases and 4 bases respectively, with 15 bases between them. Germline CDR1 is MDHEN and CDR2 is SYDVKM. The CDR3 contains 14 residues. This CDR3 is CASRTDTLGTEAFF. The CDR3 DNA reads TGTGCCAGCAGGACGGACACATTGGGCACTGAAGCTTTCTTT.

This rearrangement joins TRBV4-2 to TRBJ1-2; 8 bases line up with TRBD1. The CDR3 sequence is 14 residues long. Looked up from germline, CDR1 is LGHNA and CDR2 is YNFKEQ. The junction had 4 bases not matched to a gene; V was cut back by 0 bases and J by 7 bases. The CDR3 DNA sequence: TGTGCCAGCAGCCAAGAACTGACAGGGGTTGGCTACACCTTC. Its translation: CASSQELTGVGYTF.

In regard to this clone: The junction shows a germline mismatch at one end, possibly a read error. The genes are TRBV5-4 and TRBJ2-7; 9 bases match TRBD2. Germline V gene sequence: CDR1 SGHNT, CDR2 YYREEE (reference sequence). The CDR3 is 15 residues long. The DNA of the CDR3 is TGTGCCAGCAGCCCGGGGGGACTAGCTTCCTCCGAGCAGTACTTC. Translated, it gives CASSPGGLASSEQYF. Full variable domain (remainder filled in from reference TRBV5-4 and TRBJ2-7): ETGVTQSPTHLIKTRGQQVTLRCSSQSGHNTVSWYQQALGQGPQFIFQYYREEENGRGNFPPRFSGLQFPNYSSELNVNALELDDSALYLCASSPGGLASSEQYFGPGTRLTVT.

In this sample, this clone turned up once. CDR3 sequence: CASSLRESWETQYF. The CDR3 DNA reads TGTGCCAGCAGTTTAAGGGAGTCGTGGGAGACCCAGTACTTC. The V and J genes are TRBV28 and TRBJ2-5; possible D gene TRBD2, 5 bases. This CDR3 comprises 14 residues. The V and J ends lost 2 bases and 5 bases respectively, with 12 bases between them. CDR1 is MDHEN, CDR2 SYDVKM, per germline.

V gene TRBV7-3 combines with J gene TRBJ1-2; 8 bases align to TRBD1. CDR1 and CDR2 (germline): SGHTA, FQGTGA. CDR3 length: 13 residues. Trimming at V came to 4 bases and at J to 6 bases, leaving 4 bases not matched to a gene. CDR3 nucleotide sequence: TGTGCCAGCAGCTCCGGGACAGGTGATGGCTACACCTTC. This gives the protein CASSSGTGDGYTF.

The chain joins TRBV4-2 to TRBJ1-2; 7 positions match TRBD1. V was clipped by 1 base and J by 5 bases; unmatched bases: 10. The CDR3 sequence is 16 residues long. CDR1 is LGHNA and CDR2 is YNFKEQ in the germline V gene. In DNA, the CDR3 is TGTGCCAGCAGCCAAGTCGGGGGGGACAGCGTTTATGGCTACACCTTC. Translated: CASSQVGGDSVYGYTF.

The chain has TRBV19 and TRBJ2-1; TRBD2 aligns across 14 bases. Germline V CDR1 and CDR2: LNHDA, SQIVND (reference sequence). The CDR3 runs to 18 residues. Trimming at V came to 6 bases and at J to 1 base, leaving 8 bases not matched to a gene. The CDR3 coding sequence is TGTGCCAGTAGGACCCGTGGACTAGCGGGAGGTTCCTACAATGAGCAGTTCTTC. Translation gives CASRTRGLAGGSYNEQFF.

This chain uses TRBV27 with TRBJ2-6, with D maybe TRBD1 (5 bases). Trimming shortened V by 0 bases and J by 0 bases, and 12 bases separated the two germline ends. Germline CDR1 reads MNHEY; CDR2 reads SMNVEV (reference sequence). The CDR3 runs to 18 residues. In nucleotides, the CDR3 is TGTGCCAGCAGTTTATCCCCAGGGTTAGGCTCTGGGGCCAACGTCCTGACTTTC. This gives the protein CASSLSPGLGSGANVLTF. The full variable domain, completed using reference TRBV27 and TRBJ2-6, is EAQVTQNPRYLITVTGKKLTVTCSQNMNHEYMSWYRQDPGLGLRQIYYSMNVEVTDKGDVPEGYKVSRKEKRNFPLILESPSPNQTSLYFCASSLSPGLGSGANVLTFGAGSRLTVL.

V and J are TRBV6-5 and TRBJ2-7; D remains unclear. Germline CDR1 MNHEY, CDR2 SVGAGI. CDR3 size: 12 residues. Trimming pared 4 bases from V and 3 bases from J, leaving 7 bases between. This CDR3 is CASSSNNYEQYV. In nucleotides, the CDR3 is TGTGCCAGCAGTTCCAATAACTACGAGCAGTACGTC.

The rearrangement links TRBV18 to TRBJ1-6; D not certain. V was pared by 2 bases and J by 7 bases, with 15 bases between. The CDR3 covers 16 residues. Germline V gene lookup returns CDR1 KGHSH and CDR2 LQKENI. CDR3 residues: CASSPAPEMWNSPLHF. The CDR3 nucleotides read TGTGCCAGCTCACCAGCGCCGGAGATGTGGAATTCACCCCTCCACTTT.

The chain couples TRBV6-1 to TRBJ1-5; the D is unclear. Per the germline V gene, CDR1 is MNHNS and CDR2 is SASEGT. The CDR3 extends over 15 amino acids. Trimming removed 6 bases at V and 3 bases at J, with 15 bases between. CDR3 sequence: CASRPGAGNNQPQHF. The DNA for the CDR3 is TGTGCCAGCAGGCCTGGTGCGGGAAACAATCAGCCCCAGCATTTT.